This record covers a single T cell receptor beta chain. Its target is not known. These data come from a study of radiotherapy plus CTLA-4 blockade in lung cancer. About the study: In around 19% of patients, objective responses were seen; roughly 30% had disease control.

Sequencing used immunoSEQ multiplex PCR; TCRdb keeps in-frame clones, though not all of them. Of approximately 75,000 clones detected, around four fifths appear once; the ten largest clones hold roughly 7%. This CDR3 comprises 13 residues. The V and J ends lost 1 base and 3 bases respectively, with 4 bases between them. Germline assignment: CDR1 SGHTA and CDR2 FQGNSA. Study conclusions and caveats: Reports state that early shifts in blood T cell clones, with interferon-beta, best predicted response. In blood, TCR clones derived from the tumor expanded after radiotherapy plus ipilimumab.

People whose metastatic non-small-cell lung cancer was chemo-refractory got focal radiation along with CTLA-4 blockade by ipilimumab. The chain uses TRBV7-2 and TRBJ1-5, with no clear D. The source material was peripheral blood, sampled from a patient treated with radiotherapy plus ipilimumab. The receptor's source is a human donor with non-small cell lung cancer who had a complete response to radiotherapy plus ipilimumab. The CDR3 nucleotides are TGTGCCAGCAGCTTAGACGCCAATCAGCCCCAGCATTTT. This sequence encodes CASSLDANQPQHF.